The next 4 T cell receptor beta chains were all read from a single sample in a study of CD8 T cells in ankylosing spondylitis (dated by TCRdb to 2017 to 2019). Library prep was done by 5' RACE. Sequencing used an Illumina HiSeq 2500. The public sequencing data were trimmed at Q25 with fastp and processed into clonotypes with MiXCR by TCRdb, which kept only in-frame beta chains. Identical CDR3 protein sequences are pooled into one entry, listed with their most common genes and DNA. The sample table contains 300,000 to 350,000 distinct CDR3 sequences; only one count was recorded for less than 25% of them. Clones ranked in the top ten supply 3.5% to 4.5% of the sample. Sequencing input: blood, either unsorted or a sorted T cell fraction (not recorded which). Receptor source: a female donor with ankylosing spondylitis or in good health (not recorded which).

This clonotype was observed a handful of times. The V call is TRBV20-1, the J call TRBJ2-3, with 10 bases aligning to TRBD2. After removal of 5 bases from V and 1 base from J, the junction contained 9 bases not matched to a gene. Germline CDR1 and CDR2: DFQATT and SNEGSKA (reference sequence). This CDR3 has 16 amino acids. As DNA, the CDR3 is TGCAGTGCTGAAGGGCCAGGACTAGCGGGCACAGATACGCAGTATTTT. Amino acid sequence: CSAEGPGLAGTDTQYF.

This clonotype was observed a single time. The rearrangement uses TRBV11-2 and TRBJ2-5, with D possibly matching TRBD1 (6 bases). CDR1 is SGHAT, CDR2 FQNNGV, per germline. V lost 5 bases and J lost 9, with 13 bases in between. This CDR3 has 12 residues. This CDR3 reads CASSKNQGPQYF. In nucleotides, the CDR3 is TGTGCCAGCAGCAAAAATCAGGGGCCCCAGTACTTC. The full variable domain, with the rest looked up from reference TRBV11-2 and TRBJ2-5, is EAGVAQSPRYKIIEKRQSVAFWCNPISGHATLYWYQQILGQGPKLLIQFQNNGVVDDSQLPKDRFSAERLKGVDSTLKIQPAKLEDSAVYLCASSKNQGPQYFGPGTRLLVL.

The chain links TRBV24-1 to TRBJ2-1; the D is unclear. The CDR3 is 13 residues long. V gave up 4 bases and J gave up 2 bases, with 5 bases separating them. Germline assignment: CDR1 KGHDR and CDR2 SFDVKD. The CDR3 sequence: CATSEGTYNEQFF. The CDR3 DNA sequence: TGTGCCACCAGTGAGGGTACCTACAATGAGCAGTTCTTC.

This clonotype has a count of ten or more. V and J are TRBV20-1 and TRBJ2-5; the match to TRBD2 covers 8 bases. The CDR3 sequence is 13 residues long. Germline CDR1 and CDR2: DFQATT and SNEGSKA (reference sequence). The ends lost 3 bases at V and 5 bases at J; junction bases unmatched: 5. The CDR3 coding sequence is TGCAGTGCTAGGGCGGGAGGCCTTGAGACCCAGTACTTC. This codes for CSARAGGLETQYF.